Sequencing of this T cell receptor (beta chain) was carried out in a study of blood T cell repertoires in COVID-19. Study-level information: T cells, B-cell-depleted T cells, or PBMCs provided the cDNA or gDNA that served as material.

Exposed study participants had met a COVID-19 case within 2 weeks before entry. Original data processing: For nucleated cells, counts were estimated from reference gene primer amplification. Measured with immunoSEQ multiplex PCR; TCRdb has only the in-frame clones, and not every one. The V and J calls and clone size were taken over from that table, and D and trimming were inferred from the DNA. Of about 260,000 clones in the sample, approximately 90% were seen once. This CDR3 contains 15 residues. Looked up from germline, CDR1 is LGHDT and CDR2 is YNNKEL (reference sequence). Trimming left V 0 bases short and J 1 base short, with 9 bases between.

The sequencing input was PBMCs or T cells enriched from blood (not recorded which). This sequence was found in a man over 45 who had been exposed to COVID-19. The V and J genes are TRBV3-1 (or the pseudogene TRBV3-2) and TRBJ1-1, with unresolved D. DNA of the CDR3: TGTGCCAGCAGCCAAGAAGTGAGGGCGAACACTGAAGCTTTCTTT. As protein: CASSQEVRANTEAFF.